A single sample gave rise to the 29 T cell receptor beta chains below, sequenced in a study of T cell responses to AZD1222 COVID-19 vaccine. Measured with immunoSEQ multiplex PCR; TCRdb has only the in-frame clones, and not every one. The repertoire holds 130,000 or so clones, with nearly 95% as singletons. This specimen consisted of peripheral blood, obtained on day 0 of AZD1222 vaccination. The receptors shown here come from an adult in good health.

The chain has TRBV14 and TRBJ1-2, with D perhaps TRBD1 (5 bases). This CDR3 comprises 14 residues. Germline values: CDR1 SGHDN, CDR2 FVKESK. The germline V and J ends were trimmed by 4 bases and 2 bases, with 11 bases remaining between them. The chain's CDR3 is CASSPQGGNYGYTF. CDR3 bases: TGTGCCAGCAGCCCCCAGGGAGGGAACTATGGCTACACCTTC. The full variable domain, in which reference TRBV14 and TRBJ1-2 provide the parts outside the CDR3, is EAGVTQFPSHSVIEKGQTVTLRCDPISGHDNLYWYRRVMGKEIKFLLHFVKESKQDESGMPNNRFLAERTGGTYSTLKVQPAELEDSGVYFCASSPQGGNYGYTFGSGTRLTVV.

The chain joins TRBV7-8 to TRBJ1-5, with TRBD1 matching over 7 bases. The junction had 6 bases not matched to a gene; V was cut back by 3 bases and J by 4 bases. The CDR3 extends over 15 amino acids. Germline CDR1 and CDR2: SGHVS and FQNEAQ. The CDR3 DNA sequence: TGTGCCAGCAGCTTTGGCCGCAGGGGGAATCAGCCCCAGCATTTT. Amino acid sequence: CASSFGRRGNQPQHF.

The CDR3: CASSQDGVRNQPQHF. The DNA for the CDR3 is TGTGCCAGCAGCCAAGACGGGGTTAGGAATCAGCCCCAGCATTTT. The chain is built from TRBV3-1 (or the pseudogene TRBV3-2) and TRBJ1-5; D gene unclear. This CDR3 contains 15 residues. Trimming pared 0 bases from V and 4 bases from J, leaving 10 bases between. The germline V gene encodes CDR1 LGHDT and CDR2 YNNKEL (reference sequence).

V gene TRBV6-5 combines with J gene TRBJ1-2; D call uncertain. With 0 bases removed from V and 2 bases from J, the gap between germline ends came to 13 bases. Looked up from germline, CDR1 is MNHEY and CDR2 is SVGAGI. The CDR3 consists of 16 residues. CDR3 in DNA: TGTGCCAGCAGTTACTCAGCAGGTACCTACAACTATGGCTACACCTTC. It specifies CASSYSAGTYNYGYTF.

The chain is built from TRBV7-3 and TRBJ2-1; D remains ambiguous. The CDR3 runs 13 residues. Germline V gives CDR1 SGHTA, CDR2 FQGTGA. Trimming pared 5 bases from V and 5 bases from J, leaving 10 bases between. CDR3 DNA sequence: TGTGCCAGCAGCCTCGGCTCTAACAATGAGCAGTTCTTC. Translation: CASSLGSNNEQFF.

As to this clone: In the same sample, other DNA sequences code for this CDR3. J is TRBJ2-7 and V is TRBV30; D is possibly TRBD2 (6 bases). Germline CDR1 GTSNPN, CDR2 SVGIG (reference sequence). Between the trimmed V and J ends, which lost 3 bases and 2 bases, there was a span of 8 bases. This CDR3 has 12 amino acids. The DNA for the CDR3 is TGTGCCTGGAGCGGAGGGACCTACGAGCAGTACTTC. Translated, it gives CAWSGGTYEQYF.

The chain combines TRBV11-3 with TRBJ2-2, with 8 positions matching TRBD2. Per the germline V gene, CDR1 is SGHNT and CDR2 is YENEEA. The CDR3 extends over 14 amino acids. With 4 bases clipped from V and 6 bases from J, the junction kept 4 bases outside the gene matches. CDR3 DNA sequence: TGTGCCAGCAGCTCAAGCGGGAGAGCCGGGGAGCTGTTTTTT. Translated: CASSSSGRAGELFF.

The V and J genes are TRBV9 and TRBJ2-1; TRBD2 matches 11 bases. V dropped 3 bases and J dropped 0; count of bases not matched to a gene: 8. In germline, CDR1 is SGDLS, CDR2 YYNGEE. CDR3 length: 18 residues. CDR3 in amino acids: CASSGSGRGVFSYNEQFF. The DNA of the CDR3 is TGTGCCAGCAGCGGTAGCGGGAGGGGGGTCTTCTCCTACAATGAGCAGTTCTTC.

This clone was seen only once. The chain has TRBV5-5 and TRBJ1-5, with D perhaps matching TRBD1 (6 bases). The CDR3 contains 13 residues. The V end was cut by 2 bases, the J end by 9 bases, with 12 bases between. CDR1 SGHKS and CDR2 YYEKEE come from the germline V gene (reference sequence). The DNA for the CDR3 is TGTGCCAGCAGCTTAAAGGGGGACGGGCCCCAGCATTTT. Amino acid sequence: CASSLKGDGPQHF.

The rearrangement joins TRBV4-1 to TRBJ2-7; tentative D call: TRBD1 (6 bases). With 0 bases removed from V and 9 bases from J, the gap between germline ends came to 30 bases. The CDR3 has 19 residues. Looked up from germline, CDR1 is MGHRA and CDR2 is YSYEKL. The CDR3 coding sequence is TGCGCCAGCAGCCAAGAGGGGCAGTTGGGGACCTGGGTAAGAGGGGGGCAGTACTTC. This codes for CASSQEGQLGTWVRGGQYF.

The chain couples TRBV12-3 or TRBV12-4 to TRBJ1-6; the D is unclear. The V gene lost 4 bases and the J gene lost 7 bases, with 8 bases spanning the gap. The CDR3 is made up of 13 amino acids. The CDR3 spells CASSSIRNSPLHF. As DNA, the CDR3 is TGTGCCAGCAGTTCCATCAGAAATTCACCCCTCCACTTT.

The rearrangement uses TRBV9 and TRBJ2-1; TRBD2 agrees at 7 bases. The CDR3 extends over 13 amino acids. V lost 3 bases, J lost 8 bases, and 5 bases stayed unmatched. The germline V gene encodes CDR1 SGDLS and CDR2 YYNGEE. CDR3 residues: CASSEGLPDEQFF. The CDR3 bases are TGTGCCAGCAGCGAGGGACTACCGGATGAGCAGTTCTTC.

J is TRBJ2-3 and V is TRBV28; TRBD2 matches at 7 bases. Germline CDR1 MDHEN, CDR2 SYDVKM. The CDR3 runs 17 residues. With 3 bases clipped from V and 0 bases from J, the junction kept 9 bases outside the gene matches. The CDR3 sequence is CASSLVSSGISTDTQYF. Here the CDR3 DNA reads TGTGCCAGCAGTTTGGTGTCGAGCGGGATTAGCACAGATACGCAGTATTTT.

This clone appeared a single time. The chain recombines TRBV7-9 with TRBJ1-6, with D unclear. CDR3 length equals 14 residues. From germline, CDR1 is SEHNR and CDR2 FQNEAQ (reference sequence). V lost 4 bases to trimming and J lost 1 base, with 5 bases between them. The CDR3 loop is CASSYGSYNSPLHF. CDR3 bases: TGTGCCAGCAGCTATGGGTCCTATAATTCACCCCTCCACTTT.

The V and J genes are TRBV7-2 and TRBJ2-5, with a weak D call TRBD2 (6 bases). The CDR3 is made up of 13 amino acids. CDR1 is SGHTA, CDR2 FQGNSA, per germline. V dropped 2 bases and J dropped 4 bases, with 8 bases sitting between them. The CDR3 is CASSLMEGETQYF. The DNA of the CDR3 is TGTGCCAGCAGCTTAATGGAGGGAGAGACCCAGTACTTC.

The chain employs TRBV6-2 or TRBV6-3 and TRBJ2-2; 13 nucleotides agree with TRBD2. CDR1 and CDR2 from the germline V gene are MNHEY and SVGEGT. V trimming: 4 bases; J trimming: 6 bases; junction bases outside the gene matches: 11. CDR3 size: 18 residues. The CDR3 sequence is CASSFGLAGAPGAGELFF. CDR3 in DNA: TGTGCCAGCAGTTTCGGACTAGCGGGAGCCCCCGGCGCCGGGGAGCTGTTTTTT.

This sequence joins TRBV7-9 and TRBJ1-2, with D unresolved. Between the trimmed V and J ends, which lost 2 bases and 4 bases, there was a span of 14 bases. Germline V gene data show CDR1 as SEHNR and CDR2 as FQNEAQ (reference sequence). The CDR3 runs 15 residues. The CDR3 nucleotides are TGTGCCAGCAGCTTAAGCGGCAGCTACTTCTATGGCTACACCTTC. Residues: CASSLSGSYFYGYTF.

Turning to this clone: The sample holds other DNA sequences that translate to the same CDR3. The rearrangement uses TRBV5-1 and TRBJ1-1; no reliable D call. Germline V gene lookup returns CDR1 SGHRS and CDR2 YFSETQ. CDR3 length: 12 residues. Trimming took 4 bases from V and 4 from J, leaving 8 bases between them. The CDR3 DNA reads TGCGCCAGCAGCCCCACGGGCACTGAAGCTTTCTTT. Protein product: CASSPTGTEAFF.

The chain employs TRBV7-8 and TRBJ2-5; 8 bases fit TRBD2. CDR1 is SGHVS, CDR2 FQNEAQ, per germline. The length of the CDR3 is 19 residues. The ends lost 1 base at V and 2 bases at J; junction bases unmatched: 15. The CDR3 sequence: CASSLVFSGERGDQETQYF. The CDR3 DNA reads TGTGCCAGCAGCTTAGTCTTTAGCGGGGAACGAGGGGATCAAGAGACCCAGTACTTC.

This rearrangement joins TRBV28 to TRBJ2-5; TRBD2 is a possible D gene (5 bases). The CDR3 extends over 11 amino acids. The V and J ends lost 4 bases and 5 bases respectively, with 5 bases between them. Germline assignment: CDR1 MDHEN and CDR2 SYDVKM. The CDR3 protein is CASSWRETQYF. CDR3 in DNA: TGTGCCAGCAGTTGGAGGGAGACCCAGTACTTC.

V and J are TRBV12-2 and TRBJ2-5; the table's D call of TRBD1 was not tested on the DNA. TRBV12-2 is a listed pseudogene. This CDR3 is 17 amino acids long. CDR3 protein: CASRLGDEGQNQETQYF. The CDR3 DNA sequence: TGTGCAAGTCGCTTAGGGGACGAGGGACAGAACCAAGAGACCCAGTACTTC.

J is TRBJ1-4 and V is TRBV3-1 (or the pseudogene TRBV3-2); D is ambiguous. The V gene's germline CDR1 is LGHDT and CDR2 YNNKEL (reference sequence). This CDR3 has 14 residues. V was trimmed by 1 base and J by 8 bases, leaving 11 bases between them. The DNA of the CDR3 is TGTGCCAGCAGCCAAGGGACGGGGAGGGAAAAACTGTTTTTT. Its translation is CASSQGTGREKLFF.

The chain is built from TRBV28 and TRBJ1-4; D is uncertain. This CDR3 has 16 residues. V shed 4 bases and J shed 7 bases, with 19 bases lying between them. CDR1 and CDR2 from the germline V gene are MDHEN and SYDVKM. For the CDR3, the DNA is TGTGCCAGCAGTTCCTCAGGTGCCCAGTTTGGTGAAAAACTGTTTTTT. Translation: CASSSSGAQFGEKLFF.

V usage is TRBV6-5 and J usage is TRBJ1-1, with D maybe TRBD1 (6 bases). V was pared by 2 bases and J by 7 bases, with 14 bases between. CDR3 length: 14 residues. The germline V gene encodes CDR1 MNHEY and CDR2 SVGAGI. The CDR3 region is CASSYPGPRGEAFF. CDR3 nucleotides: TGTGCCAGCAGTTACCCGGGACCCAGGGGTGAAGCTTTCTTT.

The gene calls are TRBV7-9 and TRBJ1-6, with a weak D call TRBD1 (6 bases). Looked up from germline, CDR1 is SEHNR and CDR2 is FQNEAQ (reference sequence). The CDR3 is made up of 15 amino acids. V lost 4 bases, J lost 10 bases, and 17 bases lay in between. The CDR3: CASSWFGGTGSPLHF. In nucleotides, the CDR3 is TGTGCCAGCAGCTGGTTCGGGGGTACAGGGTCACCCCTCCACTTT.

The chain links TRBV5-6 to TRBJ2-2, with D possibly matching TRBD2 (5 bases). V gave up 5 bases and J gave up 2 bases, with 10 bases separating them. The CDR3 length is 14 residues. The germline gives CDR1 SGHDT, CDR2 YYEEEE. The CDR3 nucleotides read TGTGCCAGCAGTTCCGGGATCAACACCGGGGAGCTGTTTTTT. Residues: CASSSGINTGELFF. Together with reference TRBV5-6 and TRBJ2-2, the CDR3 gives the full variable domain: DAGVTQSPTHLIKTRGQQVTLRCSPKSGHDTVSWYQQALGQGPQFIFQYYEEEERQRGNFPDRFSGHQFPNYSSELNVNALLLGDSALYLCASSSGINTGELFFGEGSRLTVL.

This clone was recorded only once. This chain uses TRBV7-9 with TRBJ2-7; 14 bases map to TRBD2. J was trimmed by 4 bases and V by 5 bases; bases with no gene match: 13. The length of the CDR3 is 18 residues. Germline CDR1 is SEHNR and CDR2 is FQNEAQ (reference sequence). CDR3 loop: CASSPSPGTSGSWYEQYF. Here the CDR3 DNA reads TGTGCCAGCAGCCCCTCTCCCGGGACTAGCGGGAGCTGGTACGAGCAGTACTTC. Looking up the rest from reference TRBV7-9 and TRBJ2-7 gives the full variable domain: DTGVSQNPRHKITKRGQNVTFRCDPISEHNRLYWYRQTLGQGPEFLTYFQNEAQLEKSRLLSDRFSAERPKGSFSTLEIQRTEQGDSAMYLCASSPSPGTSGSWYEQYFGPGTRLTVT.

The CDR3 DNA reads TGTGCCAGCAGGACAGGAAAGAACACTGAAGCTTTCTTT. It specifies CASRTGKNTEAFF. The rearrangement uses TRBV6-5 and TRBJ1-1; D perhaps matches TRBD1 (6 bases). Trimming removed 6 bases at V and 1 base at J, with 9 bases between. Germline CDR1 and CDR2: MNHEY and SVGAGI. This CDR3 comprises 13 residues.

This chain connects TRBV9 to TRBJ1-2, with 7 positions matching TRBD1. The ends lost 5 bases at V and 2 bases at J; junction bases unmatched: 3. This CDR3 is 13 amino acids long. Germline CDR1 and CDR2: SGDLS and YYNGEE. The CDR3 nucleotides read TGTGCCAGCAGGCAGACAGGGAACTATGGCTACACCTTC. Translation gives CASRQTGNYGYTF.